This T cell receptor (beta chain) derives from a study of Ad26.COV2.S vaccination and SARS-CoV-2 variants. Per germline, CDR1 SGDLS and CDR2 YYNGEE. The CDR3 extends over 16 amino acids. V dropped 4 bases and J dropped 0; count of bases not matched to a gene: 6. The data were produced by immunoSEQ multiplex PCR, yet TCRdb's version contains in-frame clones alone and is incomplete. Of about 94,000 clones detected, roughly 84% appear once; the ten largest clones hold about 16%. This sequence joins TRBV9 and TRBJ2-1, with 8 bases aligning to TRBD2. Sequenced here: peripheral blood, sampled after recovery from COVID-19. The sequence came from a human donor who had recovered from COVID-19. The CDR3 sequence is CASSLSGGLSYNEQFF. CDR3 coding DNA: TGTGCCAGCAGCCTCTCGGGAGGGCTCTCCTACAATGAGCAGTTCTTC.